This TCR beta chain was found in a study of T cells in Graves' hyperthyroidism and ophthalmopathy. Per the germline V gene, CDR1 is SGHTA and CDR2 is FQGNSA. This CDR3 has 12 residues. This clonotype was found once. At one boundary the junction diverges from the germline segment, which might be a read error. Amplified regions were TCR beta CDR3 sequences from RNA transcripts. HTBI primers drove first-round RT-PCR of the TCR CDR3. Each CDR3 protein gets one entry after TCRdb re-called the multiplex PCR reads with MiXCR. The table lists over 700,000 distinct CDR3 sequences, around a third of them singletons.

The sequencing sample was made of blood. This TCR came from a woman between 40 and 55 years old with Graves' hyperthyroidism. The gene calls are TRBV7-2 and TRBJ2-5; D is unresolved. The CDR3 DNA reads as TGTGCCAGCAGTTCCAGTGCGGAGACCCAGTGCTTC. Translating it yields CASSSSAETQCF.